This record concerns one T cell receptor (beta chain) sequence. Its target is not known. The data were taken from a study of cytomegalovirus exposure and HLA in healthy donors. Study overall: Approximately 180 million T cells yielded 120 million or so unique TCR beta sequences, as an earlier analysis found.

Regarding the study as a whole: The study put some 150 TCR beta chains on its list as cytomegalovirus-associated. The study had only CMV serostatus as immune exposure information. It is likely that the observed cluster of highly shared sequence variants was a sequencing artifact.

It was with 60 Vbeta and 13 Jbeta primers that the PCR ran. Data came from immunoSEQ multiplex PCR; TCRdb stores just in-frame clones and leaves some out. The sample contains over 150,000 clones, under 80% of which appear only once. This CDR3 is built from 17 residues. Trimming took 2 bases from V and 2 from J; bases not matched to a gene: 7. From germline, CDR1 is MNHEY and CDR2 SMNVEV (reference sequence). The rearrangement links TRBV27 to TRBJ2-3; 10 positions match TRBD1. This TCR derives from a young man in good health and CMV-seronegative. The sequenced sample consisted of PBMCs. The chain's CDR3 is CASSLIFGTGATDTQYF. For the CDR3, the DNA is TGTGCCAGCAGTTTAATCTTTGGGACAGGGGCCACAGATACGCAGTATTTT.